The clone carrying this T cell receptor beta chain was recorded only once. The entry originates in a study of blood T cell repertoires in COVID-19. Across the study: Acute and convalescent COVID-19 specimens originated in the United States, Italy and Spain. The cDNA or gDNA used as material had been derived from T cells, B-cell-depleted T cells, or PBMCs.

The ends lost 8 bases at V and 4 bases at J; junction bases unmatched: 5. The CDR3 has 14 residues. Germline V lookup: CDR1 SNHLY, CDR2 FYNNEI. Study processing details: Reference gene primer amplification gave estimated nucleated cell counts. Clones were read by immunoSEQ multiplex PCR, and TCRdb kept only the in-frame ones, dropping some. V, J and clone size reflect that table, while D and trimming were determined from the DNA. The sample yields roughly 190,000 clones, 84% seen once. Living in about two dozen US areas, the participants were between roughly 18 and 89 years of age. The V and J genes are TRBV2 and TRBJ2-1; 10 bases fit TRBD1. Sequenced sample: PBMCs or T cells enriched from blood (not recorded which). The source is a woman younger than 45 who had been exposed to COVID-19. As DNA, the CDR3 is TGTGCCAGCGGCCGGGACAGGGGATACAATGAGCAGTTCTTC. It yields the protein CASGRDRGYNEQFF.